This entry describes one TCR beta chain. The antigen is not known. Sequenced material consisted of expressed TCRB transcripts (all of the isolated RNA was reverse transcribed). The assay was immunoSEQ multiplex PCR, and TCRdb's table has in-frame clones only and misses some. The repertoire consists of hundreds of thousands of clones, with under 15% occurring once and the leading ten covering less than 0.025%. Germline CDR1 reads ENHRY; CDR2 reads SYGVKD. The CDR3 has 15 amino acids. V lost 0 bases and J 12 bases, leaving 15 bases between the germline ends. The record originates from a study of beta chain features in type 1 diabetes. Study-wide background: There were 95 million to 110 million sorted cells examined across all samples.

Study-wide findings and caveats: Type 1 diabetes patients had moderately but significantly shorter TCRB CDR3s in all four CD4+ subsets.

The sample comprised naive CD4+ T cells from blood. This receptor was obtained from a man aged 18 to 29 with type 1 diabetes. V gene TRBV10-3 combines with J gene TRBJ1-6; D perhaps matches TRBD1 (5 bases). CDR3 residues: CAISESTGATRPLHF. The CDR3, as DNA: TGTGCCATCAGTGAGTCGACCGGGGCCACGCGACCCCTCCACTTT.